The source of this T cell receptor (beta chain) is a study of T-cell reconstitution after alpha-beta-depleted transplantation in children. General study findings and limits: One year after transplant, T-cell counts and diversity came mostly from newly produced T cells. Alpha-beta T cells present about two months after transplant were reported to originate from several hundred expanded graft clones. Surviving recipient T cells and thymic progenitors produced the high day-60 TCRbeta diversity seen in some patients.

Unique molecular identifiers tagged the TCRbeta library. TCRdb independently ran MiXCR on the PCR reads; one entry per CDR3 protein. The sample shows 25,000 to 35,000 distinct CDR3 sequences, under 7.5% of them seen only once. The V gene end was trimmed by 3 bases and the J gene end by 0 bases; junction bases not matched to a gene: 2. The CDR3 consists of 14 residues. Per germline, CDR1 MNHEY and CDR2 SMNVEV (reference sequence). This clonotype was found many times. The antigen remains undetermined. The rearrangement joins TRBV27 to TRBJ2-7, with 7 bases identical to TRBD2. Sequencing used peripheral blood, obtained 60 days after TCRalphabeta/CD19-depleted stem cell transplant. The receptor's source is a child less than two years old who had a stem cell transplant for acute myeloid leukemia, so the T cells may come from the graft donor. The CDR3 protein is CASSFGGSSYEQYF. Written as DNA, the CDR3 is TGTGCCAGCAGTTTCGGCGGGAGCTCCTACGAGCAGTACTTC.